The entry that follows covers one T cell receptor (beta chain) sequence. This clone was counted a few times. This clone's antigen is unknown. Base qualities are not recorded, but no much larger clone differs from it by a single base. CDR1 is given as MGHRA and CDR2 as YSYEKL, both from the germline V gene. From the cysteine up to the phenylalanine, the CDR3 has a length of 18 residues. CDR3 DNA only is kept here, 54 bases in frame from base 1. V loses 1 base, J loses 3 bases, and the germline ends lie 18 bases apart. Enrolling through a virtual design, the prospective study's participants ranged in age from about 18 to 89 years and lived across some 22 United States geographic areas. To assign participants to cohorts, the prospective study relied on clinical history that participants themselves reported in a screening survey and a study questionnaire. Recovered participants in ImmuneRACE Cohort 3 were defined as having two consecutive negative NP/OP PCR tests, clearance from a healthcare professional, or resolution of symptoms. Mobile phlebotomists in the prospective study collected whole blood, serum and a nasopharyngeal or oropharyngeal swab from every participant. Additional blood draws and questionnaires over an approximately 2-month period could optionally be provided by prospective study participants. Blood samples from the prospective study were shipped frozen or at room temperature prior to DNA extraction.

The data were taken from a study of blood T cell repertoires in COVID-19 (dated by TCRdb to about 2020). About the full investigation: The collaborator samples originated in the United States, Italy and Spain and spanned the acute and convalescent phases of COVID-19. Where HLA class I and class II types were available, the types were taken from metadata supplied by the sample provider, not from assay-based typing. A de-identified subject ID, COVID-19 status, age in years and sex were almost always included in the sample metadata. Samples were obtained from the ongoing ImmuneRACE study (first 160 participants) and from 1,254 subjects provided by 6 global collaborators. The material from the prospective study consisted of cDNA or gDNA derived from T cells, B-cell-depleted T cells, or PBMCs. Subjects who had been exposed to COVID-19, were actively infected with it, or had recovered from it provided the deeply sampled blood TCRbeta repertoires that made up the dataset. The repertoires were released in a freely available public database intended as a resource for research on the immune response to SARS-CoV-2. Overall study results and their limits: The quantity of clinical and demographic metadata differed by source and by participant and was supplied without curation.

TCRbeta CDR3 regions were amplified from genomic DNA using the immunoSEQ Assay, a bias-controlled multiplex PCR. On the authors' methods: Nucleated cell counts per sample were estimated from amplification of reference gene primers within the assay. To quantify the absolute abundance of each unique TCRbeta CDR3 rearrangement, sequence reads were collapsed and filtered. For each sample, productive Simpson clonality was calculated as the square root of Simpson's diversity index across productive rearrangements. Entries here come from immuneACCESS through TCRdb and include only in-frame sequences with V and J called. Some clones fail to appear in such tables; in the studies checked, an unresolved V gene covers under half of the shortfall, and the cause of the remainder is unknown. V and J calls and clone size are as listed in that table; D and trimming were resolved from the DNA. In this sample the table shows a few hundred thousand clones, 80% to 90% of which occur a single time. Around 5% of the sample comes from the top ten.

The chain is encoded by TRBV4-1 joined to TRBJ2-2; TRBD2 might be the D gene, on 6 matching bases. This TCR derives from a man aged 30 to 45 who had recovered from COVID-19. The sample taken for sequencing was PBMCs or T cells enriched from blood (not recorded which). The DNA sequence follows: TGCGCCAGCAGCCAAGGGACGGGACTCCTGACGGACACCGGGGAGCTGTTTTTT. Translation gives CASSQGTGLLTDTGELFF.